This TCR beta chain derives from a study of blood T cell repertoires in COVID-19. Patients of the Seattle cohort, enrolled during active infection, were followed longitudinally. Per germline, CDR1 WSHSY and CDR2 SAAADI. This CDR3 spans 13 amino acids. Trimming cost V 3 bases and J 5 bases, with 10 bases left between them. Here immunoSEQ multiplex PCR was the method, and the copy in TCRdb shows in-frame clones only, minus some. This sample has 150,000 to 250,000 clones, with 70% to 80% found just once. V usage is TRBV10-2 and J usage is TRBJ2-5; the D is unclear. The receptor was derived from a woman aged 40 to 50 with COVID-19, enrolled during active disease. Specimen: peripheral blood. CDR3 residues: CASSETQKETQYF. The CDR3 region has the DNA TGCGCCAGCAGTGAAACCCAGAAGGAGACCCAGTACTTC.